One T cell receptor (beta chain) is described in this entry. No antigen is known for it. The germline V gene has CDR1 SGHTA and CDR2 FQGNSA. Trimming removed 4 bases at V and 5 bases at J, with 15 bases between. CDR3 length equals 15 residues. TCRdb's copy holds only in-frame clones and misses some; the assay was immunoSEQ multiplex PCR. In the table there are 55,000 to 80,000 clones, roughly 80% of which are singletons. ViraFEST used viral peptide pools to expand antigen-specific CD4+ T cells before sequencing. Isolating CD4+ T cells followed about 11 days of culture. Vaccinees lacked prior SARS-CoV-2 infection and tested negative for nucleocapsid antibodies. For each well, two million PBMC were cultured with 8 to 10 IU/ml IL-2 and roughly 10 ug/ml peptides. Days 3 and 7 were when half the medium was replaced with IL-2 medium. This sample was taken from a study of vaccination effects on CD4 cells after COVID-19. Study-level results: Infection-derived and vaccine-derived clones contracted markedly late after vaccination. Cross-reactivity toward common cold coronaviruses was confined to only 1 of 255 vaccine-induced clones in healthy vaccinees.

The sequences come from CD4+ T cells from PBMCs cultured with SARS-CoV-2 spike peptides, collected before COVID-19 vaccination. J is TRBJ1-3 and V is TRBV7-2, with D maybe TRBD1 (6 bases). The receptor comes from a human donor who received a COVID-19 vaccine. DNA of the CDR3: TGTGCCAGCAGCTGGGGGACAAACTCCCGAAACACCATATATTTT. Its protein product is CASSWGTNSRNTIYF.